A single sample gave rise to the 8 T cell receptor beta chains below, sequenced in a study of T cells after posttransplantation cyclophosphamide. Sequencing used immunoSEQ multiplex PCR; TCRdb keeps in-frame clones, though not all of them. The sample contains tens of thousands of clones, none of them singletons. Material: PBMCs. These receptors were obtained from an older woman in good health, CMV-negative, and a related stem cell transplant donor.

This clone has ten or more counts. V and J are TRBV7-9 and TRBJ1-5, with no clear D. Germline V CDR1 and CDR2: SEHNR, FQNEAQ (reference sequence). The CDR3 totals 14 residues. With 10 bases removed from V and 4 bases from J, the gap between germline ends came to 17 bases. CDR3 amino acids: CATERVGPNQPQHF. CDR3 coding DNA: TGTGCCACCGAGCGGGTAGGACCTAATCAGCCCCAGCATTTT.

This rearrangement joins TRBV6-5 to TRBJ2-5, with unresolved D. The germline CDR1 and CDR2 sequences are MNHEY and SVGAGI. V lost 10 bases to trimming and J lost 2 bases, with 5 bases between them. This CDR3 is 10 amino acids long. In DNA, the CDR3 is TGTGCCACCCTGCAAGAGACCCAGTACTTC. It specifies CATLQETQYF.

This clone was seen at least ten times. The chain recombines TRBV27 with TRBJ2-7; D remains ambiguous. CDR1 and CDR2 (germline): MNHEY, SMNVEV (reference sequence). The CDR3 covers 14 residues. Trimming cost V 2 bases and J 6 bases, with 14 bases left between them. DNA for the CDR3: TGTGCCAGCAGTTTACGCGCGCCAGGCATCGAGCAGTACTTC. Translating it yields CASSLRAPGIEQYF.

This clone was counted at least ten times. CDR3 protein: CASSQGAGELFF. The CDR3, as DNA: TGTGCCAGCAGCCAGGGGGCGGGGGAGCTGTTTTTT. V is TRBV28 and J is TRBJ2-2; TRBD1 matches 8 bases. The CDR3 sequence is 12 residues long. CDR1 MDHEN and CDR2 SYDVKM come from the germline V gene. With 6 bases clipped from V and 8 bases from J, the junction kept 2 bases outside the gene matches.

The genes are TRBV12-3 or TRBV12-4 and TRBJ1-1; tentatively, D is TRBD1 (6 bases). The V end was cut by 7 bases, the J end by 1 base, with 16 bases between. The CDR3 spans 15 residues. CDR3 amino acids: CASTSGGYANTEAFF. The CDR3 nucleotides read TGTGCCAGCACTTCGGGGGGCTATGCGAACACTGAAGCTTTCTTT.

This clone showed up many times. The V gene is TRBV5-6, the J gene TRBJ2-1; 10 bases are shared with TRBD2. Germline-derived CDR1 and CDR2 are SGHDT and YYEEEE. The CDR3 is 16 amino acids. The V segment lost 4 bases and the J segment 4 bases; nucleotides outside the gene matches: 8. The CDR3 sequence: CASSEPGTSAYNEQFF. Here the CDR3 DNA reads TGTGCCAGCAGCGAACCCGGGACTAGCGCTTACAATGAGCAGTTCTTC.

The sample holds many counts of this clone. V and J are TRBV6-5 and TRBJ1-4, with D perhaps TRBD1 (6 bases). The CDR3 spans 14 residues. The V gene's germline CDR1 is MNHEY and CDR2 SVGAGI. Trimming cost V 5 bases and J 11 bases, with 18 bases left between them. The DNA of the CDR3 is TGTGCCAGCAGTCCCGGGACAAGGAGACAGAAACTGTTTTTT. Translating it yields CASSPGTRRQKLFF.

Here the CDR3 reads CASSVAEGVRSYNEQFF. Here the CDR3 DNA reads TGTGCCAGCAGCGTTGCGGAGGGGGTTCGTTCCTACAATGAGCAGTTCTTC. The rearrangement uses TRBV9 and TRBJ2-1, with D perhaps being TRBD1 or TRBD2 (6 bases each). The V gene's germline CDR1 is SGDLS and CDR2 YYNGEE. CDR3 length: 17 residues. The ends were cut back, 2 bases at V and 1 base at J, with 16 bases in the middle.